This is a list of T cell receptor beta chains from one sample in a study of T cell changes during pregnancy in multiple sclerosis. Libraries were prepared by immunoSEQ multiplex PCR; TCRdb keeps only in-frame clonotypes and omits some of them. The sample holds tens of thousands of clones, 70% to 90% seen once. The sample was CD4+ T cells from peripheral blood mononuclear cells, taken in the first trimester of pregnancy. These receptors were obtained from a female donor with multiple sclerosis, enrolled in a pregnancy study. Each CDR3 is given with its conserved first and last residue. Fields, in order: D gene, J gene, V gene, clone size, CDR3 DNA, CDR3 protein. The D gene is left open where the match is weak. Size is stated for part of the rows, as once, few or many counts, or as a class when the clone is expanded.

NA,TRBJ1-3,TRBV10-3,NA,TGTGCGACGGCAGACTACACCATATATTTT,CATADYTIYF
TRBD1,TRBJ1-1,TRBV6-5,once,TGTGCCAGCAGTTACTCCAGGACAGGGGACACTGAAGCTTTCTTT,CASSYSRTGDTEAFF
NA,TRBJ2-7,TRBV5-1,NA,TGCGCCAGCAGCTTGGGTACCGGGGGCTCCTACGAGCAGTACTTC,CASSLGTGGSYEQYF
TRBD2,TRBJ2-5,TRBV19,NA,TGTGCCAGTAGCATTGGGGGGGATGTGGTCGGCGAGACCCAGTACTTC,CASSIGGDVVGETQYF
TRBD1,TRBJ2-5,TRBV5-4,NA,TGTGCCAGCAGCCTACAGGGGGCTCAAGAGACCCAGTACTTC,CASSLQGAQETQYF
TRBD2,TRBJ2-5,TRBV7-2,NA,TGTGCCAGCAGCTTAGCAAGCGGGACCCAAGAGACCCAGTACTTC,CASSLASGTQETQYF
TRBD1,TRBJ1-2,TRBV6-1,NA,TGTGCCAGCAGTGAGTCACCGGGACAGAACCCTATCGGCTACACCTTC,CASSESPGQNPIGYTF
TRBD1,TRBJ1-1,TRBV19,medium-sized,TGTGCCAGTAGTCGCTGGACAGGGCGGGACACTGAAGCTTTCTTT,CASSRWTGRDTEAFF
NA,TRBJ1-5,TRBV18,NA,TGTGCCAGCTCCCCCCGGGGTCAGCCCCAGCATTTT,CASSPRGQPQHF
NA,TRBJ2-7,TRBV5-1,NA,TGCGCCAGCAGCGGGGGGGCAGGGTTGTACGAGCAGTACTTC,CASSGGAGLYEQYF
TRBD1,TRBJ1-2,TRBV25-1,NA,TGTGCCAGCAGCCGGACAGGGGGATATGGCTACACCTTC,CASSRTGGYGYTF
TRBD1,TRBJ2-7,TRBV7-9,NA,TGTGCCAGCAGCCAAGACAGGGGAACCTACGAGCAGTACTTC,CASSQDRGTYEQYF
TRBD1,TRBJ1-2,TRBV6-6,NA,TGTGCCAGCAGTCCAACATCAGGACAGGGGGCGCGTGGCTACACCTTC,CASSPTSGQGARGYTF
TRBD1,TRBJ1-1,TRBV18,NA,TGTGCCAGCCAGCATCGCGGGACAGGGAACACTGAAGCTTTCTTT,CASQHRGTGNTEAFF
TRBD1,TRBJ1-2,TRBV7-2,once,TGTGCCAGCAGGCAGGGGGGAGCCTTCTATGGCTACACCTTC,CASRQGGAFYGYTF
TRBD1,TRBJ1-5,TRBV6-1,NA,TGTGCCAGCAGTGGGGGACAGGGCGGAGTGTGGCCCCAGCATTTT,CASSGGQGGVWPQHF
NA,TRBJ2-7,TRBV7-8,once,TGTGCCAGCAGCTCGCGGAGGGTTAAATCCTACGAGCAGTACTTC,CASSSRRVKSYEQYF
NA,TRBJ1-1,TRBV21-1,NA,TGTGCCAGCAGCAAACTCCTGCGGGAGGGGCTGATCACTGAAGCTTTCTTT,CASSKLLREGLITEAFF
NA,TRBJ1-2,TRBV19,NA,TGTGCCACCACGCGGGAAGGGAACTATGGCTACACCTTC,CATTREGNYGYTF
TRBD1,TRBJ1-1,TRBV4-3,NA,TGCGCCAGCAGCCAAGGACACAGGGGGCCTACTGAAGCTTTCTTT,CASSQGHRGPTEAFF
NA,TRBJ2-2,TRBV6-5,NA,TGTGCCAGCAGTTACATATCAGGTGGCACCGGGGAGCTGTTTTTT,CASSYISGGTGELFF
NA,TRBJ2-7,TRBV5-6,NA,TGTGCCAGCAGCCTCGTTAGCAGGGGCTTCTACGAGCAGTACTTC,CASSLVSRGFYEQYF
NA,TRBJ1-2,TRBV19,NA,TGTGCCAGTAGGGGTGGGCGCACCGGCTATGGCTACACCTTC,CASRGGRTGYGYTF
TRBD1,TRBJ2-7,TRBV9,NA,TGTGCCAGCAGTACCCGTAGTGGGACAGGGGCCGAGCAGTACTTC,CASSTRSGTGAEQYF
NA,TRBJ1-2,TRBV4-1,NA,TGCGCCAGCAGCTTACTCGAGGAAGGCCCCTATGGCTACACCTTC,CASSLLEEGPYGYTF
NA,TRBJ2-5,TRBV5-6,NA,TGTGCCAGCAGCTTGATGGAGGAGACCCAGTACTTC,CASSLMEETQYF
NA,TRBJ2-2,TRBV5-4,NA,TGTGCCAGCAGCTTACAGGGTGCGAACACCGGGGAGCTGTTTTTT,CASSLQGANTGELFF
NA,TRBJ2-4,TRBV4-2,once,TGTGCCAGCAGCCAGCCCCTGGAGCGCGGGGCCAAAAACATTCAGTACTTC,CASSQPLERGAKNIQYF
NA,TRBJ2-1,TRBV10-3,once,TGTGCCATCAGCCAAGCCAATGAGCAGTTCTTC,CAISQANEQFF
TRBD1,TRBJ1-6,TRBV27,NA,TGTGCCAGCAGTTTATCCAGGGGGGAAGTTTGGTCACCCCTCCACTTT,CASSLSRGEVWSPLHF
NA,TRBJ2-6,TRBV5-1,NA,TGCGCCAGCAGCTTGGGGGCCTCTGGGGCCAACGTCCTGACTTTC,CASSLGASGANVLTF
NA,TRBJ2-3,TRBV4-1,NA,TGCGCCAGCAGCCATCTACCCGACAGCCTTAGCACAGATACGCAGTATTTT,CASSHLPDSLSTDTQYF
TRBD1,TRBJ1-1,TRBV5-1,NA,TGCGCCAGCAACGACAGGGTAAACACTGAAGCTTTCTTT,CASNDRVNTEAFF
TRBD2,TRBJ2-1,TRBV6-4,NA,TGTGCCAGCAGCGCGGGACTAGCGGAGTACAATGAGCAGTTCTTC,CASSAGLAEYNEQFF
NA,TRBJ2-3,TRBV21-1,NA,TGTGCCAGCAGCAAAGGAGGTAATACGAGACAGGGGTGCACAGATACGCAGTATTTT,CASSKGGNTRQGCTDTQYF
TRBD2,TRBJ2-2,TRBV4-2,NA,TGTGCCAGCAGCCACACGGGACTAGCGGAAACCGGGGAGCTGTTTTTT,CASSHTGLAETGELFF
TRBD2,TRBJ2-7,TRBV5-1,NA,TGCGCCAGCGGTTGGACTAGCGGGAGGAACGAGCAGTACTTC,CASGWTSGRNEQYF
TRBD2,TRBJ2-5,TRBV15,once,TGTGCCACCAGCAGAGATCTTCGCCTAGCGGGATCTTTCGGGCGGGAGACCCAGTACTTC,CATSRDLRLAGSFGRETQYF
NA,TRBJ1-4,TRBV11-2,NA,TGTGCCAGCAGCTTAGACAGGGGTAGGGAAAAACTGTTTTTT,CASSLDRGREKLFF
TRBD1,TRBJ1-5,TRBV4-2,NA,TGTGCCAGCAGCCAGATCGACAGGGACCTTAATCAGCCCCAGCATTTT,CASSQIDRDLNQPQHF
TRBD1,TRBJ2-4,TRBV7-2,NA,TGTGCCAGCAGCTACAGGGGCCAAAACATTCAGTACTTC,CASSYRGQNIQYF
TRBD1,TRBJ1-5,TRBV19,NA,TGTGCCAGTAGTATAGTGGGACAGGCTAATCAGCCCCAGCATTTT,CASSIVGQANQPQHF
NA,TRBJ2-6,TRBV5-1,NA,TGCGCCAGCAGCTCATCGGGCAGGGGGGAAGGGGGGGCCAACGTCCTGACTTTC,CASSSSGRGEGGANVLTF
NA,TRBJ2-7,TRBV7-6,NA,TGTGCCAGCAGCACTGTGGACGAGCAGTACTTC,CASSTVDEQYF
NA,TRBJ1-2,TRBV5-1,NA,TGCGCCAGCAGCGTCCGCGCGTTATCCAACTATGGCTACACCTTC,CASSVRALSNYGYTF